A selection of T cell receptor beta chains follows, all from one sample in a study of shared clonotypes between healthy human individuals. Clones were read by immunoSEQ multiplex PCR, and TCRdb kept only the in-frame ones, dropping some. This sample has about 1,500,000 clones; around 97% occur once, and the top ten carry over 1%. Sequencing used naive CD4+ T cells sorted from blood. The receptors originated from a man aged 25-45 years in good health. Each CDR3 is given with its conserved first and last residue. Fields, in order: V gene, D gene, clone size, J gene, CDR3 DNA, CDR3 protein. D genes are given only for firm matches. Some rows mark clone size as missing; the rest say once, few, many or name a class of expanded clone.

v_gene: TRBV2
d_gene: NA
abundance: NA
j_gene: TRBJ1-1
CDR3nt: TGTGCCAGCAGGGACATTTCGGTGAACACTGAAGCTTTCTTT
CDR3aa: CASRDISVNTEAFF

v_gene: TRBV5-5
d_gene: TRBD1
abundance: once
j_gene: TRBJ1-1
CDR3nt: TGTGCCAGCAGCCTCCCGGGACAGGTGAACACTGAAGCTTTCTTT
CDR3aa: CASSLPGQVNTEAFF

v_gene: TRBV18
d_gene: NA
abundance: NA
j_gene: TRBJ1-4
CDR3nt: TGTGCCAGCTCACCACGGATCGGAGAAAAACTGTTTTTT
CDR3aa: CASSPRIGEKLFF

v_gene: TRBV6-6
d_gene: NA
abundance: once
j_gene: TRBJ2-4
CDR3nt: TGTGCCAGCAGTTACTTGGACAGATTAGCCAAAAACATTCAGTACTTC
CDR3aa: CASSYLDRLAKNIQYF

v_gene: TRBV11-3
d_gene: NA
abundance: NA
j_gene: TRBJ2-7
CDR3nt: TGTGCCAGCAGCTTACAGGGCGGGGAGCAGTACTTC
CDR3aa: CASSLQGGEQYF

v_gene: TRBV9
d_gene: NA
abundance: NA
j_gene: TRBJ1-1
CDR3nt: TGTGCCAGCAGCGAGGGGATGGGGCTCATGAACACTGAAGCTTTCTTT
CDR3aa: CASSEGMGLMNTEAFF

v_gene: TRBV27
d_gene: TRBD1
abundance: NA
j_gene: TRBJ1-2
CDR3nt: TGTGCCAGCAGTTTGAACAGGGGGGGAGCAGGGGGTGGCTACACCTTC
CDR3aa: CASSLNRGGAGGGYTF

v_gene: TRBV4-2
d_gene: TRBD2
abundance: once
j_gene: TRBJ2-1
CDR3nt: TGTGCCAGCAGCCACTTTGCCGGGACTAGCGGGAGTTTATCCTACAATGAGCAGTTCTTC
CDR3aa: CASSHFAGTSGSLSYNEQFF

v_gene: TRBV6-1
d_gene: NA
abundance: NA
j_gene: TRBJ2-2
CDR3nt: TGTGCCAGCAGTGAACAGAGTCTAATTAGCGGGGAGCTGTTTTTT
CDR3aa: CASSEQSLISGELFF

v_gene: TRBV28
d_gene: NA
abundance: NA
j_gene: TRBJ2-7
CDR3nt: TGTGCCAGCATTCAATCGGGCGGACACTACGAGCAGTACTTC
CDR3aa: CASIQSGGHYEQYF

v_gene: TRBV4-2
d_gene: NA
abundance: NA
j_gene: TRBJ2-2
CDR3nt: TGTGCCAGCAGCCAAGACCCGGGGCAGAACACCGGGGAGCTGTTTTTT
CDR3aa: CASSQDPGQNTGELFF

v_gene: TRBV7-9
d_gene: NA
abundance: NA
j_gene: TRBJ2-1
CDR3nt: TGTGCCAGCAGCTTAATAACGACTGAGCAGTTCTTC
CDR3aa: CASSLITTEQFF

v_gene: TRBV28
d_gene: TRBD1
abundance: NA
j_gene: TRBJ1-2
CDR3nt: TGTGCCAGCACCCTGACAGGGCACTATGGCTACACCTTC
CDR3aa: CASTLTGHYGYTF

v_gene: TRBV11-2
d_gene: TRBD2
abundance: NA
j_gene: TRBJ2-3
CDR3nt: TGTGCCAGCAGCTTAGTCCTAGCGGGAGGAGAAGATACGCAGTATTTT
CDR3aa: CASSLVLAGGEDTQYF

v_gene: TRBV28
d_gene: TRBD1
abundance: NA
j_gene: TRBJ2-5
CDR3nt: TGTGCCAGCAGCCAAATCCCCAGGGGGCGAACTACCCTCCAAGAGACCCAGTACTTC
CDR3aa: CASSQIPRGRTTLQETQYF

v_gene: TRBV5-1
d_gene: TRBD1
abundance: NA
j_gene: TRBJ2-3
CDR3nt: TGCGCCAGCAGCTTGGGTGGGACAGGGACCACAGATACGCAGTATTTT
CDR3aa: CASSLGGTGTTDTQYF

v_gene: TRBV6-1
d_gene: TRBD2
abundance: NA
j_gene: TRBJ2-1
CDR3nt: TGTGCCAGCTCCCTAGCGGAGATATACAATGAGCAGTTCTTC
CDR3aa: CASSLAEIYNEQFF

v_gene: TRBV5-4
d_gene: NA
abundance: NA
j_gene: TRBJ1-4
CDR3nt: TGTGCCAGCAGCCAGGATATCGGCGTTAATGAAAAACTGTTTTTT
CDR3aa: CASSQDIGVNEKLFF

v_gene: TRBV10-2
d_gene: NA
abundance: NA
j_gene: TRBJ2-6
CDR3nt: TGCGCCAGCAGGACCGACAGCCTCTCTGGGGCCAACGTCCTGACTTTC
CDR3aa: CASRTDSLSGANVLTF

v_gene: TRBV28
d_gene: TRBD1
abundance: NA
j_gene: TRBJ2-7
CDR3nt: TGTGCCAGCAGTTTGGACAGGGTGATCTACGAGCAGTACTTC
CDR3aa: CASSLDRVIYEQYF

v_gene: TRBV18
d_gene: NA
abundance: NA
j_gene: TRBJ2-1
CDR3nt: TGTGCCAGCTCAACCGGGACTGCGGGCGAGCAGTTCTTC
CDR3aa: CASSTGTAGEQFF

v_gene: TRBV19
d_gene: NA
abundance: NA
j_gene: TRBJ1-5
CDR3nt: TGTGCCAGTAGTATAGCGGGGCAGCCCCAGCATTTT
CDR3aa: CASSIAGQPQHF

v_gene: TRBV5-1
d_gene: NA
abundance: NA
j_gene: TRBJ1-2
CDR3nt: TGCGCCAGCAGTCTCAGCGGATATGGCTACACCTTC
CDR3aa: CASSLSGYGYTF

v_gene: TRBV7-8
d_gene: NA
abundance: NA
j_gene: TRBJ1-5
CDR3nt: TGTGCCAGCAGCCCCGGGGTGAATCAGCCCCAGCATTTT
CDR3aa: CASSPGVNQPQHF

v_gene: TRBV5-5
d_gene: TRBD1
abundance: NA
j_gene: TRBJ2-7
CDR3nt: TGTGCCAGCAGCTTGGGACAGGGGGCTTCTGTCGAGCAGTACTTC
CDR3aa: CASSLGQGASVEQYF

v_gene: TRBV7-9
d_gene: NA
abundance: NA
j_gene: TRBJ2-7
CDR3nt: TGTGCCTTACTACTCCCACAGACCTACGAGCAGTACTTC
CDR3aa: CALLLPQTYEQYF

v_gene: TRBV9
d_gene: NA
abundance: NA
j_gene: TRBJ2-5
CDR3nt: TGTGCCAGCAGCGCAAGGGGCGAGCTGGAAGAGACCCAGTACTTC
CDR3aa: CASSARGELEETQYF

v_gene: TRBV2
d_gene: NA
abundance: NA
j_gene: TRBJ2-3
CDR3nt: TGTGCCAGCAGTGAGAGTTCCCGTGGGGACTTGCAGTATTTT
CDR3aa: CASSESSRGDLQYF

v_gene: TRBV5-4
d_gene: NA
abundance: NA
j_gene: TRBJ2-7
CDR3nt: TGTGCCAGCAGCTTGGGAACAGTAGGCGCTTTCCGCGAGCAGTACTTC
CDR3aa: CASSLGTVGAFREQYF

v_gene: TRBV18
d_gene: TRBD2
abundance: NA
j_gene: TRBJ2-1
CDR3nt: TGTGCCAGCTTTCCCCTGGCTAGCGGGAGAAGTAATGAGCAGTTCTTC
CDR3aa: CASFPLASGRSNEQFF

v_gene: TRBV6-5
d_gene: TRBD1
abundance: NA
j_gene: TRBJ2-7
CDR3nt: TGTGCCAGCAGTACGATGACAGGGGACTACGAGCAGTACTTC
CDR3aa: CASSTMTGDYEQYF

v_gene: TRBV4-3
d_gene: NA
abundance: NA
j_gene: TRBJ1-2
CDR3nt: TGCGCCAGCAGCACTTACTACAGGGACGGCTATGGCTACACCTTC
CDR3aa: CASSTYYRDGYGYTF

v_gene: TRBV4-1
d_gene: TRBD2
abundance: NA
j_gene: TRBJ2-7
CDR3nt: TGCGCCAGCAACTCCCCTACTAGCGGGAAGTACGAGCAGTACTTC
CDR3aa: CASNSPTSGKYEQYF

v_gene: TRBV6-1
d_gene: NA
abundance: NA
j_gene: TRBJ2-7
CDR3nt: TGTGCCAGCAGCGAACTGGTCGTCATTCTCAGCGAGCAGTACTTC
CDR3aa: CASSELVVILSEQYF

v_gene: TRBV9
d_gene: NA
abundance: NA
j_gene: TRBJ2-3
CDR3nt: TGTGCCAGCAGCGTATGGGCCGGCGGCACTACTAGCACAGATACGCAGTATTTT
CDR3aa: CASSVWAGGTTSTDTQYF